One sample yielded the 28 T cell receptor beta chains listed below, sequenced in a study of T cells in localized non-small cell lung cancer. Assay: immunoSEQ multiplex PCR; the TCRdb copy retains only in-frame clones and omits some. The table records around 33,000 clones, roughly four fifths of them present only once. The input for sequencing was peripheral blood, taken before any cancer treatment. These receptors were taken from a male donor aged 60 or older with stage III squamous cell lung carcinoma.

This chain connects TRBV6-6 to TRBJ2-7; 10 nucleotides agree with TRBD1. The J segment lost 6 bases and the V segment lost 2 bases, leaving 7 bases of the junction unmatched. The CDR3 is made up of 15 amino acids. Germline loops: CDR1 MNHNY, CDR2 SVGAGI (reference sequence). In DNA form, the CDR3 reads TGTGCCAGCAGTTACCCCGACAGGGGGCGATCCGAGCAGTACTTC. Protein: CASSYPDRGRSEQYF.

CDR3 sequence reads: CASSPGVTEAFF. CDR3 in DNA: TGTGCCAGCAGTCCAGGGGTCACTGAAGCTTTCTTT. The chain recombines TRBV7-9 with TRBJ1-1, with D tentatively TRBD1 (6 bases). Deletions cut 6 bases from V and 4 bases from J, with 9 bases between. The CDR3 sequence is 12 residues long. In germline, CDR1 is SEHNR, CDR2 FQNEAQ (reference sequence).

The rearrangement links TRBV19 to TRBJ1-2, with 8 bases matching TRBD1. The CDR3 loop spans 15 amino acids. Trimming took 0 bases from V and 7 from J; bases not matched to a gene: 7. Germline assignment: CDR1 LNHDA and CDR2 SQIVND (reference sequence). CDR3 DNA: TGTGCCAGTAGTATAGATCGGACAGGGAATGGTGGCTACACCTTC. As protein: CASSIDRTGNGGYTF.

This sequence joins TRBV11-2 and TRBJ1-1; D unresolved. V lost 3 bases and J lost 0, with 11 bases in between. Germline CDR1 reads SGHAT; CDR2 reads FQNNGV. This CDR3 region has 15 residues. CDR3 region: CASSLGLWMNTEAFF. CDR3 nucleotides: TGTGCCAGCAGCTTGGGCTTATGGATGAACACTGAAGCTTTCTTT.

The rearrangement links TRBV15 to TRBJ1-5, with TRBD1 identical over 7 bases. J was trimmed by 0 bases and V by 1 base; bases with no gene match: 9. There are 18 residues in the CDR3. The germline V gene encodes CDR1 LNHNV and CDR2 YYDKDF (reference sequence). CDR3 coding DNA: TGTGCCACCAGCAGAGGCCCTAAGGGACAGCTTAGCAATCAGCCCCAGCATTTT. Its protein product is CATSRGPKGQLSNQPQHF.

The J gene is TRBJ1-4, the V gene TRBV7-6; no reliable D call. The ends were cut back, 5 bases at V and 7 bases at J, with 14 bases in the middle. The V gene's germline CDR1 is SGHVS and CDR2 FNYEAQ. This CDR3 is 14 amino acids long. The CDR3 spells CASSQGLLGEKLFF. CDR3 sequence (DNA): TGTGCCAGCAGCCAAGGACTCCTCGGTGAAAAACTGTTTTTT.

The CDR3 loop reads CASSQVGTGEAGYTF. CDR3 bases: TGTGCCAGCAGCCAAGTAGGGACAGGGGAGGCTGGCTACACCTTC. This chain links TRBV14 with TRBJ1-2; 10 bases agree with TRBD1. The CDR3 is made up of 15 amino acids. V lost 1 base, J lost 7 bases, and 6 bases stayed unmatched. Germline-derived CDR1 and CDR2 are SGHDN and FVKESK.

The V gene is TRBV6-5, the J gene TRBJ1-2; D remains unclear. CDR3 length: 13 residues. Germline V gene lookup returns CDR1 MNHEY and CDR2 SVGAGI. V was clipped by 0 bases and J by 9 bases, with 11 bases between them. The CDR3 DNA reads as TGTGCCAGCAGTTACTCGGGCCTTATGAGCTACACCTTC. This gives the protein CASSYSGLMSYTF.

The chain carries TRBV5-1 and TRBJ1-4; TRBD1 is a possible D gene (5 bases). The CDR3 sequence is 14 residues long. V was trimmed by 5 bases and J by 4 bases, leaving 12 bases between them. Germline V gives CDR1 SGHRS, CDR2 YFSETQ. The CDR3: CASRRDLYNEKLFF. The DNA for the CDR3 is TGCGCCAGCAGAAGGGACCTATATAATGAAAAACTGTTTTTT. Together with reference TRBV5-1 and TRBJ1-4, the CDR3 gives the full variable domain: KAGVTQTPRYLIKTRGQQVTLSCSPISGHRSVSWYQQTPGQGLQFLFEYFSETQRNKGNFPGRFSGRQFSNSRSEMNVSTLELGDSALYLCASRRDLYNEKLFFGSGTQLSVL.

The CDR3 here is CASGRRESSYEQYF. The CDR3 coding sequence is TGTGCCAGCGGTCGGCGGGAAAGCTCCTACGAGCAGTACTTC. The chain uses TRBV6-6 and TRBJ2-7; D may be TRBD2 (6 bases). Germline loops: CDR1 MNHNY, CDR2 SVGAGI (reference sequence). The CDR3 runs to 14 residues. The V and J ends lost 8 bases and 0 bases respectively, with 14 bases between them.

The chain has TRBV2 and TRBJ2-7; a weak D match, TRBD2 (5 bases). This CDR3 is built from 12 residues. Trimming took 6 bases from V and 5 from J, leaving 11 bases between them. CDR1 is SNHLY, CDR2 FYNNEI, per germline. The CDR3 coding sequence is TGTGCCAGCAGAGGGAGAGGCGACGAGCAGTACTTC. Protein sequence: CASRGRGDEQYF.

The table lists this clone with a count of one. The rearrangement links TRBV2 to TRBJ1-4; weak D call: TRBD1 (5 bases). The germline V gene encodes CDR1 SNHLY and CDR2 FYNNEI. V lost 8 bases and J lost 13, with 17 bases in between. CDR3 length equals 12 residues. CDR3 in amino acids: CASGDRGPGLFF. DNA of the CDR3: TGTGCCAGCGGAGACCGGGGACCTGGACTGTTTTTT.

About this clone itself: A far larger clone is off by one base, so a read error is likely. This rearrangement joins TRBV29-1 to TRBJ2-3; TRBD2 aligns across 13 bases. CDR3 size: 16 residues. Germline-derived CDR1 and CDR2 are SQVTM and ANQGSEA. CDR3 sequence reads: CIVEGTSGMGTDTQYF. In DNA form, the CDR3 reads TGCATCGTTGAAGGGACTAGCGGGATGGGTACAGATACGCAGTATTTT.

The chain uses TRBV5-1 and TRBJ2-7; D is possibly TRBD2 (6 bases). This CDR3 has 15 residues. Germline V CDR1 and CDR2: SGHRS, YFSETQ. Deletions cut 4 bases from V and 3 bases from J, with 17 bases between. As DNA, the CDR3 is TGCGCCAGCAGCAACCGGGACGGGGGTGTCTACGAGCAGTACTTC. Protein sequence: CASSNRDGGVYEQYF.

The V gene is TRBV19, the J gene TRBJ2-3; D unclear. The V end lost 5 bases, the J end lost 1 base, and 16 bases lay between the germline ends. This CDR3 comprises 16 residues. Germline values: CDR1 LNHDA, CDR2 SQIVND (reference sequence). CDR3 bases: TGTGCCAGTAGTCGGGTCCTCCCGACCGGCACAGATACGCAGTATTTT. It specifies CASSRVLPTGTDTQYF.

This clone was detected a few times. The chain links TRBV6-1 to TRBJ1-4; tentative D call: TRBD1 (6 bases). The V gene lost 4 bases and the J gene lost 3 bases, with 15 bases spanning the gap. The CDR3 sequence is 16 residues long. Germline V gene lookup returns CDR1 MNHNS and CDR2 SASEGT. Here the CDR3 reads CASSGTARTANEKLFF. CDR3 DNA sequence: TGTGCCAGCAGTGGGACAGCCCGGACGGCTAATGAAAAACTGTTTTTT.

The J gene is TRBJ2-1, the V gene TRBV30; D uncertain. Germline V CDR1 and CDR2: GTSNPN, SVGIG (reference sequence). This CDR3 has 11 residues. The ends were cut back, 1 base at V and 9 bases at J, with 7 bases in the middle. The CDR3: CAWSEVGEQFF. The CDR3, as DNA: TGTGCCTGGAGTGAGGTGGGTGAGCAGTTCTTC.

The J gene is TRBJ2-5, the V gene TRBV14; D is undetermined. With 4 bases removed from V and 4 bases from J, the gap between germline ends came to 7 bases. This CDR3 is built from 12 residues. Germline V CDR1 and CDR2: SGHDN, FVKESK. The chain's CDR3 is CASSPTRETQYF. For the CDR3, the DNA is TGTGCCAGCAGCCCGACGAGAGAGACCCAGTACTTC.

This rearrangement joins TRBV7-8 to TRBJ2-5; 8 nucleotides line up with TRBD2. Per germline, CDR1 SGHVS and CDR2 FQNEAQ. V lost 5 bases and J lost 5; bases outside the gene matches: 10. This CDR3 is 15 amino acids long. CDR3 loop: CASSGLSGRGETQYF. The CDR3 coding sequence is TGTGCCAGCAGCGGATTGAGCGGGAGAGGGGAGACCCAGTACTTC.

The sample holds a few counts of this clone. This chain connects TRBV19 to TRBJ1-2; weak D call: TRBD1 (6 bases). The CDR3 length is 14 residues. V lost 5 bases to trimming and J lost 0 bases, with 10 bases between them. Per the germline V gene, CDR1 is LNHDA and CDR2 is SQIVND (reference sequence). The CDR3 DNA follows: TGTGCCAGTAGTGAACAGGGCCCTAACTATGGCTACACCTTC. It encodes CASSEQGPNYGYTF.

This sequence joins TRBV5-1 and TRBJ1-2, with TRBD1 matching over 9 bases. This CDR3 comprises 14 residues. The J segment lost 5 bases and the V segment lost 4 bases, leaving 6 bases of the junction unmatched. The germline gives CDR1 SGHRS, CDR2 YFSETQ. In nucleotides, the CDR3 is TGCGCCAGCAGCCTAACCGGGACAGGGTATGGCTACACCTTC. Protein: CASSLTGTGYGYTF.

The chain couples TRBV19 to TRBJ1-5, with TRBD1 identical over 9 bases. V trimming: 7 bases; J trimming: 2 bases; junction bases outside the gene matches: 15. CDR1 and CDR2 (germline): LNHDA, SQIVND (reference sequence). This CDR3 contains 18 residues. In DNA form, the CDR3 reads TGTGCCAGTACGACCGGGACAGGGCGCAATTTGGGCAATCAGCCCCAGCATTTT. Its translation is CASTTGTGRNLGNQPQHF.

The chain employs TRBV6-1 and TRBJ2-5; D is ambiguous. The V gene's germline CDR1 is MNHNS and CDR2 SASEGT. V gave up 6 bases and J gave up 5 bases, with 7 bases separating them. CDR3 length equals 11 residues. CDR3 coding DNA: TGTGCCAGCAGGGTTTTTGAGACCCAGTACTTC. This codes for CASRVFETQYF.

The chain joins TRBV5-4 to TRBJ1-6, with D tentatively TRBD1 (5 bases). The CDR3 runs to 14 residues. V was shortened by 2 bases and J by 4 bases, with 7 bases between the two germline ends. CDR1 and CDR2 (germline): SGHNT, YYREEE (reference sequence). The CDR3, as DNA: TGTGCCAGCAGCTTACAGGCTTATAATTCACCCCTCCACTTT. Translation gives CASSLQAYNSPLHF.

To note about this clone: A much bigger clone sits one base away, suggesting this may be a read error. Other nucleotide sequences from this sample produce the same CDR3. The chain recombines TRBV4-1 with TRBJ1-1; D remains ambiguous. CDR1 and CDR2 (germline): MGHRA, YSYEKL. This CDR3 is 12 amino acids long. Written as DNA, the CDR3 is TGTGCCAGCAGCCCCTTGAGGACTGAAGCTTTCTTT. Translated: CASSPLRTEAFF.

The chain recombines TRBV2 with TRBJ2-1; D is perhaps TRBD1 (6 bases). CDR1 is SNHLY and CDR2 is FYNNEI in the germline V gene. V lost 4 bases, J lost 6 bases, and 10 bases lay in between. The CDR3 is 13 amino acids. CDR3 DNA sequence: TGTGCCAGCAGTGGGCCCAGGGGCAATGAGCAGTTCTTC. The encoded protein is CASSGPRGNEQFF.

The CDR3 region has the DNA TGCAGCGTTGAAGGTTTAGCGGGAAGTTCCTACGAGCAGTACTTC. This gives the protein CSVEGLAGSSYEQYF. The chain employs TRBV29-1 and TRBJ2-7; TRBD2 aligns across 8 bases. The V segment lost 1 base and the J segment 1 base; nucleotides outside the gene matches: 6. The CDR3 extends over 15 amino acids. The germline CDR1 and CDR2 sequences are SQVTM and ANQGSEA.

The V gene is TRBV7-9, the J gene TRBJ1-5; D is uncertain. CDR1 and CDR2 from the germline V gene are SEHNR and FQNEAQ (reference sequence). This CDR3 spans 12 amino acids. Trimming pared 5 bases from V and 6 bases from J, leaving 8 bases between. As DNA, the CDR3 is TGTGCCAGCAGCGCTCGGGCTCAGCCCCAGCATTTT. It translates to CASSARAQPQHF.